One and the same sample provided the 4 T cell receptor beta chains below, sequenced in a study of T cells in Graves' hyperthyroidism and ophthalmopathy. Researchers amplified the TCR beta CDR3 regions from RNA transcripts. HTBI primers were used for first-round RT-PCR of the TCR CDR3. MiXCR, applied by TCRdb to the multiplex PCR reads, yields one record per CDR3 protein. The data show hundreds of thousands of distinct CDR3 sequences, with less than 30% seen just once and more than 25% held by the top ten. The source material was blood. The receptors were gathered from a man between 40 and 49 years old with Graves' hyperthyroidism that later progressed to Graves' ophthalmopathy.

This clonotype was counted ten times or more. CDR3 sequence (DNA): TGTGCCAGCACCCCCGGTGTTACTGAGGACAGGAATGGCTACACCTTC. It codes for CASTPGVTEDRNGYTF. The gene calls are TRBV11-1 and TRBJ1-2; TRBD1 agrees at 7 bases. The CDR3 has 16 residues. The germline gives CDR1 SGHAT, CDR2 FQDESV (reference sequence). The trim removed 7 bases at V and 6 bases at J, leaving 17 bases unmatched.

This clonotype was recorded at least ten times. DNA of the CDR3: TGTGCCAGCAGTTTCCCAGGGACCTACGAGCAGTACTTC. Amino acid sequence: CASSFPGTYEQYF. V and J are TRBV28 and TRBJ2-7, with D perhaps matching TRBD1 (5 bases). Per the germline V gene, CDR1 is MDHEN and CDR2 is SYDVKM. Trimming took 3 bases from V and 2 from J, leaving 8 bases between them. The CDR3 is 13 amino acids. The variable domain in full, with the rest retrieved from reference TRBV28 and TRBJ2-7, is DVKVTQSSRYLVKRTGEKVFLECVQDMDHENMFWYRQDPGLGLRLIYFSYDVKMKEKGDIPEGYSVSREKKERFSLILESASTNQTSMYLCASSFPGTYEQYFGPGTRLTVT.

This clonotype has a count of ten or more. The chain couples TRBV20-1 to TRBJ2-6; D is unresolved. The V and J ends lost 3 bases and 1 base respectively, with 4 bases between them. The CDR3 length is 13 residues. CDR1 and CDR2 from the germline V gene are DFQATT and SNEGSKA (reference sequence). The CDR3 here is CSARNSGANVLTF. CDR3 coding DNA: TGCAGTGCTAGGAATTCTGGGGCCAACGTCCTGACTTTC.

This clonotype was recorded at least ten times. The CDR3 protein is CATSRDSQLGETQYF. In nucleotides, the CDR3 is TGTGCCACCAGCAGAGATTCCCAGTTGGGAGAGACCCAGTACTTC. V is TRBV15 and J is TRBJ2-5; D is uncertain. From germline, CDR1 is LNHNV and CDR2 YYDKDF (reference sequence). CDR3 length: 15 residues. Trimming pared 0 bases from V and 4 bases from J, leaving 12 bases between.